This section outlines one T cell receptor (beta chain) sequence together with its context. This specimen belongs to a study of technical replicates of blood from several donors. The method was immunoSEQ multiplex PCR; TCRdb's version includes in-frame clones alone and lacks a portion of them. The data hold about 83,000 clones, with more than 80% observed a single time. The receptor was derived from a human donor in good health. Material for sequencing was T cells isolated from PBMCs.

CDR3 residues: CASSQGGGDSSYNEQFF. The DNA of the CDR3 is TGCGCCAGCAGCCAGGGCGGGGGGGACAGCTCCTACAATGAGCAGTTCTTC. This sequence joins TRBV4-1 and TRBJ2-1, with TRBD2 matching over 9 bases. This CDR3 contains 17 residues. V lost 3 bases and J lost 0; bases outside the gene matches: 6. From germline, CDR1 is MGHRA and CDR2 YSYEKL.